Listed here are 28 T cell receptor beta chains from one sample, sequenced in a study of T cell responses to AZD1222 COVID-19 vaccine (dated by TCRdb to about 2021). The intended sense of this specimen's time point label: baseline before first vaccination. Library construction relied on the immunoSEQ multiplex PCR assay. In TCRdb, the immuneACCESS table is reduced to in-frame sequences with V and J assigned. These tables do not hold every clone; where another copy was compared, an unresolved V gene accounts for under half, and the others remain unexplained. This sample is represented by 150,000 to 200,000 clones; approximately 90% of them were singletons. 2.6% of the sample is taken by the ten largest. Specimen: peripheral blood, collected on day 0 of AZD1222 vaccination. Source of these receptors: an adult in good health.

The chain has TRBV18 and TRBJ2-7, with 7 bases lining up with TRBD1. The CDR3 loop spans 13 amino acids. Germline trimming cut 6 bases from V and 7 bases from J; bases unmatched to any gene: 9. Germline CDR1 is KGHSH and CDR2 is LQKENI. The CDR3 sequence: CASSQNRGGEQYF. DNA for the CDR3: TGTGCCAGCTCCCAAAACAGGGGCGGGGAGCAGTACTTC.

CDR3 sequence: CASSREVRGYGYTF. CDR3 nucleotide sequence: TGTGCCAGCAGCCGTGAGGTGAGGGGCTATGGCTACACCTTC. The rearrangement joins TRBV6-4 to TRBJ1-2; a weak D match, TRBD1 (5 bases). Germline V gene data show CDR1 as MRHNA and CDR2 as SNTAGT. The CDR3 has 14 amino acids. Trimming took off 6 bases at V and 4 bases at J, with 15 bases between the two ends.

The rearrangement uses TRBV5-1 and TRBJ2-7, with D perhaps given as TRBD1 or TRBD2 (7 bases each). CDR1 is SGHRS and CDR2 is YFSETQ in the germline V gene. The CDR3 is 14 amino acids. Trimming removed 4 bases at V and 1 base at J, with 12 bases between. The CDR3 region has the DNA TGCGCCAGCAGCCGACAGGGAGGGTCCTACGAGCAGTACTTC. Its translation: CASSRQGGSYEQYF.

The chain joins TRBV18 to TRBJ1-1; tentative D call: TRBD1 (5 bases). Trimming removed 1 base at V and 1 base at J, with 13 bases between. The germline V gene has CDR1 KGHSH and CDR2 LQKENI. This CDR3 spans 16 amino acids. CDR3 amino acids: CASSPLEGVGNTEAFF. The CDR3 nucleotides are TGTGCCAGCTCACCACTGGAAGGGGTTGGGAACACTGAAGCTTTCTTT.

The genes are TRBV29-1 and TRBJ1-2; a possible D gene is TRBD1 (6 bases). Trimming shortened V by 2 bases and J by 8 bases, and 15 bases separated the two germline ends. Germline CDR1 and CDR2: SQVTM and ANQGSEA. The CDR3 is 13 amino acids. Written as DNA, the CDR3 is TGCAGCGTTGAACAGGGGAGGAGGGAAGGCTACACCTTC. Amino acid sequence: CSVEQGRREGYTF.

The chain links TRBV19 to TRBJ2-1, with 7 bases fitting TRBD2. Trimming cost V 6 bases and J 2 bases; bases outside gene matches: 10. This CDR3 region has 16 residues. From germline, CDR1 is LNHDA and CDR2 SQIVND (reference sequence). CDR3 coding DNA: TGTGCCAGTAGAAAATCCTCCGCGGGAGCCTACAATGAGCAGTTCTTC. Its translation is CASRKSSAGAYNEQFF.

The rearrangement uses TRBV19 and TRBJ2-1, with D uncertain. Between the trimmed V and J ends, which lost 2 bases and 4 bases, there was a span of 15 bases. Germline loops: CDR1 LNHDA, CDR2 SQIVND (reference sequence). The CDR3 consists of 16 residues. CDR3 amino acids: CASSISRLARYNEQFF. CDR3 bases: TGTGCCAGTAGTATAAGCCGCCTGGCCAGGTACAATGAGCAGTTCTTC.

This clone was seen once. The chain uses TRBV2 and TRBJ1-5, with 7 bases matching TRBD1. Losses at the gene ends were 6 bases for V and 4 bases for J; bases not matched to a gene: 9. Germline CDR1 reads SNHLY; CDR2 reads FYNNEI. The CDR3 consists of 15 residues. The CDR3 bases are TGTGCCAGCAGGGCCAACAGGGGTGGGAATCAGCCCCAGCATTTT. Amino acid sequence: CASRANRGGNQPQHF.

This clone was detected a few times. The chain employs TRBV5-6 and TRBJ2-1, with no clear D. The CDR3 has 15 amino acids. Trimming cost V 0 bases and J 10 bases, with 17 bases left between them. Germline V gene data show CDR1 as SGHDT and CDR2 as YYEEEE. DNA for the CDR3: TGTGCCAGCAGCTTGGACTATCGAGGCGATACCGAGCAGTTCTTC. It is translated as CASSLDYRGDTEQFF.

The chain recombines TRBV15 with TRBJ2-1; 14 bases are a match to TRBD2. Losses at the gene ends were 3 bases for V and 3 bases for J; bases not matched to a gene: 10. The CDR3 is 19 amino acids. Per the germline V gene, CDR1 is LNHNV and CDR2 is YYDKDF (reference sequence). CDR3 sequence (DNA): TGTGCCACCAGCAGCGGACTAGCGGGAGGACGCCGCGACTACAATGAGCAGTTCTTC. Translation gives CATSSGLAGGRRDYNEQFF.

The chain has TRBV28 and TRBJ1-6; no clear D. Deletions cut 3 bases from V and 0 bases from J, with 9 bases between. Germline V gene sequence: CDR1 MDHEN, CDR2 SYDVKM. CDR3 length: 16 residues. CDR3 nucleotides: TGTGCCAGCAGTTTCGCGACGAGCTCCTATAATTCACCCCTCCACTTT. Translation: CASSFATSSYNSPLHF.

The chain carries TRBV19 and TRBJ2-1; D is unclear. Germline values: CDR1 LNHDA, CDR2 SQIVND (reference sequence). The CDR3 totals 13 residues. The ends were cut back, 1 base at V and 9 bases at J, with 10 bases in the middle. The CDR3 spells CASSIVARSEQFF. CDR3 nucleotides: TGTGCCAGTAGTATAGTAGCAAGGAGTGAGCAGTTCTTC.

The V and J genes are TRBV18 and TRBJ1-5, with a possible D match to TRBD1 (5 bases). V was shortened by 3 bases and J by 8 bases, with 11 bases between the two germline ends. This CDR3 spans 13 amino acids. Germline CDR1 is KGHSH and CDR2 is LQKENI. The CDR3 loop reads CASSPQGREPQHF. CDR3 bases: TGTGCCAGCTCACCCCAGGGTAGGGAGCCCCAGCATTTT.

The chain uses TRBV7-3 and TRBJ2-3; D remains unclear. Trimming removed 0 bases from V and 0 bases from J, with 7 bases in between. This CDR3 spans 15 amino acids. In germline, CDR1 is SGHTA, CDR2 FQGTGA. Here the CDR3 reads CASSLTSTSTDTQYF. The CDR3 region has the DNA TGTGCCAGCAGCTTAACCAGCACTAGCACAGATACGCAGTATTTT.

The rearrangement links TRBV6-6 to TRBJ1-2; 9 bases are shared with TRBD1. Looked up from germline, CDR1 is MNHNY and CDR2 is SVGAGI (reference sequence). The CDR3 has 15 residues. J was trimmed by 4 bases and V by 0 bases; bases with no gene match: 3. The CDR3 here is CASSYSGQGFYGYTF. CDR3 sequence (DNA): TGTGCCAGCAGTTACTCGGGACAGGGATTCTATGGCTACACCTTC.

The chain employs TRBV30 and TRBJ1-2; 8 bases are a match to TRBD1. The CDR3 totals 11 residues. Germline lookup yields CDR1 GTSNPN and CDR2 SVGIG (reference sequence). The junction had 6 bases not matched to a gene; V was cut back by 1 base and J by 14 bases. The chain's CDR3 is CAWSGRTGNTF. CDR3 coding DNA: TGTGCCTGGAGTGGGAGGACAGGGAATACCTTC. The entire variable domain, with the rest obtained from reference TRBV30 and TRBJ1-2, is as follows: SQTIHQWPATLVQPVGSPLSLECTVEGTSNPNLYWYRQAAGRGLQLLFYSVGIGQISSEVPQNLSASRPQDRQFILSSKKLLLSDSGFYLCAWSGRTGNTFGSGTRLTVV.

J is TRBJ1-3 and V is TRBV3-1 (or the pseudogene TRBV3-2); D perhaps matches TRBD1 (5 bases). Germline V gene data show CDR1 as LGHDT and CDR2 as YNNKEL (reference sequence). The CDR3 runs to 14 residues. V lost 5 bases and J 2 bases, leaving 10 bases between the germline ends. In nucleotides, the CDR3 is TGTGCCAGCAGCAGGGGTTCAGCTGGAAACACCATATATTTT. Amino acid sequence: CASSRGSAGNTIYF.

This rearrangement joins TRBV15 to TRBJ1-3; D is unclear. The CDR3 has 13 residues. Trimming pared 10 bases from V and 0 bases from J, leaving 10 bases between. From germline, CDR1 is LNHNV and CDR2 YYDKDF (reference sequence). The CDR3 is CASRASSGNTIYF. CDR3 in DNA: TGTGCCAGCAGAGCGAGCTCTGGAAACACCATATATTTT. Full variable domain (rest looked up from reference TRBV15 and TRBJ1-3): DAMVIQNPRYQVTQFGKPVTLSCSQTLNHNVMYWYQQKSSQAPKLLFHYYDKDFNNEADTPDNFQSRRPNTSFCFLDIRSPGLGDTAMYLCASRASSGNTIYFGEGSWLTVV.

The genes are TRBV6-1 and TRBJ2-7, with 9 bases lining up with TRBD1. The germline gives CDR1 MNHNS, CDR2 SASEGT. The V and J ends lost 2 bases and 5 bases, in that order; junction bases with no gene match: 7. The CDR3 contains 15 residues. The CDR3 nucleotides are TGTGCCAGCAGTGAATCCGGGACAGGGACCCACGAGCAGTACTTC. It specifies CASSESGTGTHEQYF.

This clone was detected only once. The chain couples TRBV2 to TRBJ2-1; D is ambiguous. This CDR3 region has 13 residues. V lost 4 bases, J lost 9 bases, and 13 bases lay in between. CDR1 is SNHLY and CDR2 is FYNNEI in the germline V gene. CDR3 in amino acids: CASSGTFATEQFF. Here the CDR3 DNA reads TGTGCCAGCAGTGGGACCTTTGCTACTGAGCAGTTCTTC.

This rearrangement joins TRBV29-1 to TRBJ2-1, with 10 bases lining up with TRBD1. The CDR3 has 14 residues. Trimming cost V 6 bases and J 3 bases; bases outside gene matches: 5. Germline assignment: CDR1 SQVTM and CDR2 ANQGSEA. The CDR3 protein is CSVRTGGVYNEQFF. Written as DNA, the CDR3 is TGCAGCGTGCGGACAGGGGGGGTCTACAATGAGCAGTTCTTC.

The gene calls are TRBV3-1 (or the pseudogene TRBV3-2) and TRBJ2-3; D remains ambiguous. V was clipped by 0 bases and J by 0 bases, with 4 bases between them. The CDR3 is 14 residues long. Germline lookup yields CDR1 LGHDT and CDR2 YNNKEL (reference sequence). The chain's CDR3 is CASSQEISTDTQYF. In DNA, the CDR3 is TGTGCCAGCAGCCAAGAAATTAGCACAGATACGCAGTATTTT.

The chain joins TRBV7-4 to TRBJ2-1, with TRBD2 as a possible D gene (8 bases). The germline CDR1 and CDR2 sequences are SGHVT and SQSDAQ. This CDR3 spans 16 amino acids. V lost 4 bases, J lost 7 bases, and 20 bases lay in between. CDR3 nucleotide sequence: TGTGCCAGCAGCTATCTAGGGGGCGGGAGGAATAATGAGCAGTTCTTC. Its protein is CASSYLGGGRNNEQFF.

This chain uses TRBV5-1 with TRBJ2-3, with 7 bases identical to TRBD2. CDR1 and CDR2 (germline): SGHRS, YFSETQ. This CDR3 spans 14 amino acids. The V and J ends lost 1 base and 1 base, in that order; junction bases with no gene match: 0. CDR3 nucleotide sequence: TGCGCCAGCAGCTTGACTAGCGGCACAGATACGCAGTATTTT. This translates into CASSLTSGTDTQYF.

This clone was observed a single time. The chain employs TRBV19 and TRBJ1-5, with no clear D. The CDR3 contains 13 residues. V was cut by 3 bases and J by 4 bases, with 7 bases left in between. In germline, CDR1 is LNHDA, CDR2 SQIVND (reference sequence). This chain's CDR3 is CASSMAQNQPQHF. As DNA, the CDR3 is TGTGCCAGTAGTATGGCGCAAAATCAGCCCCAGCATTTT.

The CDR3 sequence is CASSYQGQSGFYGYTF. CDR3 bases: TGTGCCAGCAGTTACCAGGGACAGTCGGGATTCTATGGCTACACCTTC. The chain carries TRBV6-5 and TRBJ1-2, with TRBD1 matching 7 bases. The CDR3 contains 16 residues. The V gene end was trimmed by 2 bases and the J gene end by 4 bases; junction bases not matched to a gene: 10. Germline V CDR1 and CDR2: MNHEY, SVGAGI.

This sequence joins TRBV4-2 and TRBJ1-5, with 7 positions matching TRBD1. CDR1 and CDR2 (germline): LGHNA, YNFKEQ. The V segment lost 1 base and the J segment 7 bases; nucleotides outside the gene matches: 4. This CDR3 is 14 amino acids long. The CDR3 nucleotides read TGTGCCAGCAGCCAAGGGACAGGTTTACAGCCCCAGCATTTT. Amino acid sequence: CASSQGTGLQPQHF.

CDR3 loop: CASSATGTQPQHF. CDR3 in DNA: TGTGCCAGCAGCGCCACAGGGACTCAGCCCCAGCATTTT. The rearrangement uses TRBV7-2 and TRBJ1-5, with D maybe TRBD1 (6 bases). V shed 5 bases and J shed 6 bases, with 11 bases lying between them. The CDR3 has 13 residues. CDR1 is SGHTA and CDR2 is FQGNSA in the germline V gene.